These 14 T cell receptor beta chains were sequenced from one sample in a study of OX40 agonist ivuxolimab in advanced cancers. Data came from immunoSEQ multiplex PCR; TCRdb stores just in-frame clones and leaves some out. The table shows some 87,000 clones, with about 90% occurring only once. The sequences come from CD4+ or CD8+ T cells sorted from blood, collected in a trial of the OX40 agonist ivuxolimab. Source of these receptors: an adult with an advanced solid tumor such as melanoma, head and neck, liver or kidney cancer.

The V call is TRBV6-5, the J call TRBJ2-7; 9 bases match TRBD2. CDR1 is MNHEY and CDR2 is SVGAGI in the germline V gene. The CDR3 is 15 residues long. Losses at the gene ends were 6 bases for V and 5 bases for J; bases not matched to a gene: 11. The CDR3 region has the DNA TGTGCCAGCAGCCGAACCGGGACTAGCTTCCACGAGCAGTACTTC. It codes for CASSRTGTSFHEQYF.

This clone was seen once. The V and J genes are TRBV19 and TRBJ1-1; D is unclear. There are 15 residues in the CDR3. V was cut by 5 bases and J by 0 bases, with 13 bases left in between. Germline V gene data show CDR1 as LNHDA and CDR2 as SQIVND (reference sequence). The DNA for the CDR3 is TGTGCCAGTAGTGGACCTGATATCATGAACACTGAAGCTTTCTTT. This gives the protein CASSGPDIMNTEAFF.

V and J are TRBV5-1 and TRBJ2-5; the D gene is possibly TRBD2 (5 bases). CDR3 size: 15 residues. Germline V gives CDR1 SGHRS, CDR2 YFSETQ. The V end was cut by 0 bases, the J end by 5 bases, with 14 bases between. The CDR3 region has the DNA TGCGCCAGCAGCTTGGCTGCTCGGGGAGAGGAGACCCAGTACTTC. This sequence encodes CASSLAARGEETQYF.

The gene calls are TRBV5-1 and TRBJ2-7, with 9 bases identical to TRBD1. In germline, CDR1 is SGHRS, CDR2 YFSETQ. The length of the CDR3 is 15 residues. With 0 bases clipped from V and 1 base from J, the junction kept 2 bases outside the gene matches. CDR3: CASSLVGQGSYEQYF. CDR3 sequence (DNA): TGCGCCAGCAGCTTGGTAGGACAGGGGTCCTACGAGCAGTACTTC.

The chain combines TRBV6-5 with TRBJ1-2; possible D gene TRBD1, 6 bases. Trimming pared 2 bases from V and 6 bases from J, leaving 13 bases between. The CDR3 contains 14 residues. Germline CDR1 reads MNHEY; CDR2 reads SVGAGI. CDR3 in DNA: TGTGCCAGCAGTTACCTGACAGGTTCTAATGGCTACACCTTC. This translates into CASSYLTGSNGYTF.

The J gene is TRBJ2-3, the V gene TRBV5-4; 9 positions agree with TRBD2. The CDR3 extends over 15 amino acids. In germline, CDR1 is SGHNT, CDR2 YYREEE (reference sequence). Trimming at V came to 3 bases and at J to 5 bases, leaving 7 bases not matched to a gene. The DNA for the CDR3 is TGTGCCAGCAGCTCCTTAGCGGGAGAGGGAGATACGCAGTATTTT. Protein product: CASSSLAGEGDTQYF.

The chain combines TRBV19 with TRBJ1-5; 10 positions agree with TRBD1. V lost 6 bases to trimming and J lost 4 bases; unmatched junction nucleotides: 9. Germline CDR1 is LNHDA and CDR2 is SQIVND (reference sequence). The CDR3 is made up of 16 amino acids. CDR3 sequence (DNA): TGTGCCAGTAGGGCTTACAGGGGACAGGGGAATCAGCCCCAGCATTTT. This translates into CASRAYRGQGNQPQHF.

This sequence joins TRBV19 and TRBJ2-1; D is perhaps TRBD2 (5 bases). There are 14 residues in the CDR3. Germline CDR1 is LNHDA and CDR2 is SQIVND (reference sequence). Trimming stripped 8 bases from V and 3 bases from J, with 14 bases between. CDR3 bases: TGTGCCAGTGGCACGGGGTCCGTCTACAATGAGCAGTTCTTC. Amino acids: CASGTGSVYNEQFF.

In this sample, this clone turned up a few times. The J gene is TRBJ1-5, the V gene TRBV21-1; the table gives TRBD1 as D, unverified against the DNA. TRBV21-1 is deemed a pseudogene. CDR3 length: 16 amino acids. CDR3 sequence reads: CASSKQGALGNQPQHF. CDR3 coding DNA: TGTGCCAGCAGTAAACAGGGGGCGCTTGGCAATCAGCCCCAGCATTTT.

V and J are TRBV7-2 and TRBJ2-1; 15 bases align to TRBD2. Trimming removed 1 base from V and 5 bases from J; junction bases left unmatched: 3. CDR3 size: 17 residues. Per germline, CDR1 SGHTA and CDR2 FQGNSA. CDR3 sequence: CASSLGTSGRANNEQFF. The CDR3 region has the DNA TGTGCCAGCAGCTTAGGGACTAGCGGGAGGGCCAACAATGAGCAGTTCTTC.

The rearrangement uses TRBV5-6 and TRBJ1-2, with D uncertain. With 0 bases removed from V and 5 bases from J, the gap between germline ends came to 14 bases. Germline CDR1 and CDR2: SGHDT and YYEEEE. This CDR3 has 15 amino acids. CDR3 protein: CASSLGLSSPYGYTF. CDR3 DNA: TGTGCCAGCAGCTTGGGGCTATCATCCCCTTATGGCTACACCTTC.

This rearrangement joins TRBV9 to TRBJ2-5; 10 bases are shared with TRBD1. In germline, CDR1 is SGDLS, CDR2 YYNGEE. J gave up 4 bases and V 2 bases, and 5 bases lay outside the gene matches. The CDR3 extends over 15 amino acids. The CDR3 region has the DNA TGTGCCAGCAGCGTGACCGGGACAGGGGCAGAGACCCAGTACTTC. It codes for CASSVTGTGAETQYF.

This clone came up once. The CDR3 here is CASSYRSIETQYF. CDR3 coding DNA: TGTGCCAGCAGTTACAGGAGTATAGAGACCCAGTACTTC. The V call is TRBV6-5, the J call TRBJ2-5; D gene unclear. V was shortened by 2 bases and J by 4 bases, with 8 bases between the two germline ends. Germline CDR1 MNHEY, CDR2 SVGAGI. This CDR3 has 13 amino acids.

The count of this clone is one. The chain recombines TRBV19 with TRBJ2-3, with D possibly being TRBD1 (5 bases). The V gene lost 7 bases and the J gene lost 4 bases, with 15 bases spanning the gap. Germline V lookup: CDR1 LNHDA, CDR2 SQIVND (reference sequence). There are 14 residues in the CDR3. CDR3 residues: CASKGQGYADTQYF. CDR3 DNA sequence: TGTGCCAGTAAAGGGCAGGGTTACGCAGATACGCAGTATTTT. Together with reference TRBV19 and TRBJ2-3, the CDR3 gives the full variable domain: DGGITQSPKYLFRKEGQNVTLSCEQNLNHDAMYWYRQDPGQGLRLIYYSQIVNDFQKGDIAEGYSVSREKKESFPLTVTSAQKNPTAFYLCASKGQGYADTQYFGPGTRLTVL.